These T cell receptor beta chains were read from a single sample in a study of CD8+ T cells in alopecia areata. Clones were read by immunoSEQ multiplex PCR, and TCRdb kept only the in-frame ones, dropping some. The sample includes about 100,000 clones, roughly three fifths of them seen just once. Sample: CD8+ T cells sorted from blood, taken at approximately week 60, from a patient treated with tofacitinib. All receptors come from a human donor with alopecia areata. Both conserved end residues are part of each CDR3. D genes are given only for firm matches. Rows may omit the clone size; those that give it use once, few, many or a size class.

>NA|TRBJ1-2|TRBV6-6|NA
TGTGCCACCCAGGAGTCATATGGCTACACCTTC
CATQESYGYTF
>once|TRBJ2-7|TRBV6-5|NA
TGTGCCAGCAGTTACCGACAGGCGACCTCCTACGAGCAGTACTTC
CASSYRQATSYEQYF
>NA|TRBJ1-2|TRBV29-1|NA
TGCAGCGTTGTGGGAGGGAAGGATGGCTACACCTTC
CSVVGGKDGYTF
>few|TRBJ2-7|TRBV29-1|TRBD1
TGCAGCGTCCCCATGAAGGACAGGCTGCTCTTC
CSVPMKDRLLF
>NA|TRBJ2-5|TRBV7-8|NA
TGTGCCAGCAGCTTATCCCCAGAAGAGACCCAGTACTTC
CASSLSPEETQYF
>NA|TRBJ1-2|TRBV9|TRBD1
TGTGCCAGCAGCGTAGGAGCCGGGGGCCGGACAGGGGTAGGCTATGGCTACACCTTC
CASSVGAGGRTGVGYGYTF
>NA|TRBJ2-7|TRBV5-6|TRBD1
TGTGCCAGCAGCTCGAAGGGACAGGGGACCCCCTACGAGCAGTACTTC
CASSSKGQGTPYEQYF
>NA|TRBJ2-5|TRBV9|NA
TGTGCCAGCAGCGTTGAAACGGGGGGCAATCAAGAGACCCAGTACTTC
CASSVETGGNQETQYF
>NA|TRBJ2-3|TRBV6-1|TRBD1
TGTGCCAGCAGTTTCGGGACAGGCTCCACAGATACGCAGTATTTT
CASSFGTGSTDTQYF
>NA|TRBJ2-3|TRBV4-2|TRBD2
TGTGCCAGCAGCCAAGTCCCAGCGGGGGGCACAGATACGCAGTATTTT
CASSQVPAGGTDTQYF
>NA|TRBJ2-7|TRBV25-1|NA
TGTGCCAGCAGTGAATTCGTGGACAGTATCTCCTACGAGCAGTACTTC
CASSEFVDSISYEQYF
>NA|TRBJ1-5|TRBV15|NA
TGTGCCACCAGCAGAGACAGGGATAGCAATCAGCCCCAGCATTTT
CATSRDRDSNQPQHF
>NA|TRBJ2-2|TRBV27|NA
TGTGCCAGCAGTTGGCGTGCAGGTGTGAACACCGGGGAGCTGTTTTTT
CASSWRAGVNTGELFF
>NA|TRBJ2-7|TRBV5-6|NA
TGTGCCAGCAGCTTGGGACAGAACGTGCAGTACTTC
CASSLGQNVQYF
>NA|TRBJ2-4|TRBV2|NA
TGTGCCAGCAGTGGGCTAGACACGGCCAAACACATTCAGTACTTC
CASSGLDTAKHIQYF
>NA|TRBJ1-4|TRBV5-1|TRBD1
TGCGCCAGCAGCACAACAGGGGCAACTAATGAAAAACTGTTTTTT
CASSTTGATNEKLFF
>once|TRBJ2-3|TRBV20-1|NA
TGCAGTGCTATGGCAGATACGCAGTATTTT
CSAMADTQYF
>few|TRBJ2-2|TRBV15|NA
TGTGCCACCAGCAGAGTAGGAAGGACGTCCATGAACACCGGGGAGCTGTTTTTT
CATSRVGRTSMNTGELFF
>NA|TRBJ1-2|TRBV13|NA
TGTGCCAGCAGCTTAGGCCGCAGCTATGGCTACACCTTC
CASSLGRSYGYTF
>NA|TRBJ2-1|TRBV7-9|NA
TGTGCCAGCCCGATGGACCGCAACAATGAGCAGTTCTTC
CASPMDRNNEQFF
>NA|TRBJ1-2|TRBV5-1|NA
TGCGCCAGCAGGCGAACAGGGTCCCCCTATGGCTACACCTTC
CASRRTGSPYGYTF
>NA|TRBJ1-1|TRBV7-9|NA
TGTGCCAGCAGCGCCACGGCAGGGACTGAAGCTTTCTTT
CASSATAGTEAFF
>NA|TRBJ2-5|TRBV6-1|TRBD2
TGTGCCAGCAACCTGTGGGGACTAGAAGAGACCCAGTACTTC
CASNLWGLEETQYF
>once|TRBJ2-6|TRBV2|NA
TGTGCCAGCAAACGTAAGTCAGGTCATCTCAGACCTGGGGCCAACGTCCTGACTTTC
CASKRKSGHLRPGANVLTF
>NA|TRBJ2-2|TRBV19|NA
TGTGCCAGTAGTATAGACAGGCGAAACACCGGGGAGCTGTTTTTT
CASSIDRRNTGELFF
>NA|TRBJ2-7|TRBV5-1|NA
TGCGCCAGCAGCGCCCAGGGATCTCCCTACGAGCAGTACTTC
CASSAQGSPYEQYF
>NA|TRBJ2-5|TRBV2|NA
TGTGCCAGCATGCGGGGCGTTTCACAAGAGACCCAGTACTTC
CASMRGVSQETQYF
>NA|TRBJ2-5|TRBV5-1|NA
TGCGCCAGCAGCTTGGAAATATCCGGAGGGGAGACCCAGTACTTC
CASSLEISGGETQYF
>NA|TRBJ1-1|TRBV5-1|TRBD1
TGCGCCAGCAGCCCTGCATCAGACAGGGGGGCTTTCTTT
CASSPASDRGAFF
>few|TRBJ2-5|TRBV7-9|NA
TGTGCCAGCAGCCCGGACGTCAGCCAAGAGACCCAGTACTTC
CASSPDVSQETQYF
>once|TRBJ2-7|TRBV15|NA
TGTGCCACCAGCAGAGCATTGCAGGCGCCTGAGGACGAGCAGTACTTC
CATSRALQAPEDEQYF
>NA|TRBJ2-7|TRBV12-5|NA
TGTGCTAGTGACGACGGGATATCCTACGAGCAGTACTTC
CASDDGISYEQYF
>NA|TRBJ2-1|TRBV7-3|TRBD2
TGTGCCAGCAGCCTGGGGGGGAATTCCTACAATGAGCAGTTCTTC
CASSLGGNSYNEQFF
>NA|TRBJ1-5|TRBV15|NA
TGTGCCACCAGCTCTCAGGACAGATCAAATCAGCCCCAGCATTTT
CATSSQDRSNQPQHF
>NA|TRBJ2-2|TRBV29-1|NA
TGCAGCGTTGGGGGAAACCAGAACACCGGGGAGCTGTTTTTT
CSVGGNQNTGELFF
>NA|TRBJ2-5|TRBV5-1|NA
TGCGCCAGCAGCTCCGAGGGATCAAGGGGGGAGACCCAGTACTTC
CASSSEGSRGETQYF
>few|TRBJ1-2|TRBV13|TRBD1
TGTGCCAGCAGCTTAGGGTCCCTAGGGGGCTCTGGCTACACCTTC
CASSLGSLGGSGYTF
>NA|TRBJ2-7|TRBV15|TRBD1
TGTGCCACCAGCACGACAGGGGTGAGGTCCTACGAGCAGTACTTC
CATSTTGVRSYEQYF
>NA|TRBJ1-1|TRBV4-1|NA
TGCGCCAGCAGCCAAGATCCAGAGGTGATCACTGAAGCTTTCTTT
CASSQDPEVITEAFF
>NA|TRBJ2-7|TRBV7-9|NA
TGTGCCAGCAGCTTAGGAGACGCCGAGCAGTACTTC
CASSLGDAEQYF
>many|TRBJ1-5|TRBV19|TRBD1
TGTGCCAGTAGCCCCACAGGGGAAGTGGAGCCCCAGCATTTT
CASSPTGEVEPQHF
>NA|TRBJ2-7|TRBV7-9|NA
TGTGCCAGCAGCTTACAAGGGGCGCGGGGCGAGCAGTACTTC
CASSLQGARGEQYF
>NA|TRBJ2-2|TRBV30|NA
TGTGCCTGGACTCCGATACTAACCGGGGAGCTGTTTTTT
CAWTPILTGELFF
>NA|TRBJ2-4|TRBV19|TRBD2
TGTGCCACCTCGGGAGGGGGTGGGAACATTCAGTACTTC
CATSGGGGNIQYF
>NA|TRBJ1-1|TRBV5-1|NA
TGCGCCAGCAGCTTGAGGGATAAGGGGATAACTGAAGCTTTCTTT
CASSLRDKGITEAFF
>NA|TRBJ1-2|TRBV7-9|NA
TGTGCCAGCAGCCCATCTGGGAGGAACCTCTATGGCTACACCTTC
CASSPSGRNLYGYTF
>few|TRBJ2-2|TRBV4-2|TRBD1
TGTGCCAGCAGCCCCCGGGACAGGAACACCGGGGAGCTGTTTTTT
CASSPRDRNTGELFF
>NA|TRBJ2-7|TRBV4-1|TRBD1
TGCGCCAGCAGCCAAGTTAGACAGGGGGAAGCCGAGCAGTACTTC
CASSQVRQGEAEQYF
>NA|TRBJ1-4|TRBV19|NA
TGTGCCACCACGACAGGATTTGCAACTAATGAAAAACTGTTTTTT
CATTTGFATNEKLFF
>NA|TRBJ2-6|TRBV6-5|NA
TGTGCCAGTTCGAGCTCTGGGGCCAACGTCCTGACTTTC
CASSSSGANVLTF
>NA|TRBJ2-7|TRBV7-9|NA
TGTGCCAGCAGCTTAGATTCCCAAGAGCAGTACTTC
CASSLDSQEQYF
>NA|TRBJ1-1|TRBV9|TRBD1
TGTGCCAGCACCGTCGGCCAGGGGGACACTGAAGCTTTCTTT
CASTVGQGDTEAFF